This T cell receptor beta chain appears in the sequencing data of a study of T cell responses to AZD1222 COVID-19 vaccine. Study-wide results and limits: White British people made up most donors, females outnumbered males, and clonal diversity was possibly underestimated. The study identified only six AZD1222 recipients as seropositive at baseline. Spike-specific TCR breadth and depth were elevated following two AZD1222 doses.

Profiling relied on immunoSEQ multiplex PCR, and the TCRdb table lists in-frame clones only, not all of them. The profile shows tens of thousands of clones, around three quarters of them singletons. V lost 3 bases, J lost 5 bases, and 10 bases lay in between. The CDR3 spans 13 residues. Germline V gene data show CDR1 as SGHKS and CDR2 as YYEKEE (reference sequence). To note about this clone: As yet, its antigen is unknown.

The sequencing here drew on peripheral blood, taken on day 0 of AZD1222 vaccination. The chain links TRBV5-5 to TRBJ2-3; D uncertain. This receptor was taken from an adult in good health. The CDR3 nucleotides are TGTGCCAGCAGCTCTGACCCCCAAGATACGCAGTATTTT. Protein sequence: CASSSDPQDTQYF.